The 32 T cell receptor beta chains below all came from one sample that was sequenced in a study of blood T cell repertoires in COVID-19. Profiled with immunoSEQ multiplex PCR; TCRdb holds only in-frame clones, not every one. Of about 59,000 clones in the sample, approximately 80% are singletons; the top ten hold around 12%. The sample consisted of peripheral blood. Receptors originate from a man aged 80 or over with acute or convalescent COVID-19.

This clone was recorded once. V usage is TRBV28 and J usage is TRBJ2-3; 11 bases line up with TRBD1. With V trimmed by 2 bases and J by 6 bases, 4 bases remained unmatched. Germline lookup yields CDR1 MDHEN and CDR2 SYDVKM. This CDR3 has 15 residues. The CDR3 protein is CASSLGTGGRDTQYF. The DNA for the CDR3 is TGTGCCAGCAGTTTAGGGACAGGGGGGCGGGATACGCAGTATTTT.

The chain couples TRBV7-9 to TRBJ2-5, with D perhaps matching TRBD1 (6 bases). The V gene's germline CDR1 is SEHNR and CDR2 FQNEAQ (reference sequence). This CDR3 is built from 13 residues. Trimming stripped 5 bases from V and 2 bases from J, with 9 bases between. CDR3 coding DNA: TGTGCCAGCAGCCGGACAGATCAAGAGACCCAGTACTTC. It is translated as CASSRTDQETQYF.

This rearrangement joins TRBV27 to TRBJ1-5; no definite D call. This CDR3 contains 13 residues. V was clipped by 5 bases and J by 6 bases, with 11 bases between them. Per the germline V gene, CDR1 is MNHEY and CDR2 is SMNVEV (reference sequence). The CDR3 sequence is CASSAGRRQPQHF. DNA for the CDR3: TGTGCCAGCAGTGCTGGGCGACGTCAGCCCCAGCATTTT.

This clone was seen a single time. This chain connects TRBV10-2 to TRBJ2-5; 7 positions agree with TRBD1. Germline V gene data show CDR1 as WSHSY and CDR2 as SAAADI. There are 14 residues in the CDR3. Germline trimming cut 8 bases from V and 3 bases from J; bases unmatched to any gene: 9. In DNA form, the CDR3 reads TGCGCCAGCGTCAGGACAGGCGCCGAAGAGACCCAGTACTTC. Its translation is CASVRTGAEETQYF.

This clone was recorded only once. The genes are TRBV7-7 and TRBJ2-2; the D gene is possibly TRBD1 (5 bases). Germline-derived CDR1 and CDR2 are SSHAT and FNYEAQ (reference sequence). V dropped 5 bases and J dropped 1 base, with 8 bases sitting between them. CDR3 length equals 14 residues. CDR3 coding DNA: TGTGCCAGCAGCCCGGACAAGAACACCGGGGAGCTGTTTTTT. It codes for CASSPDKNTGELFF.

The chain has TRBV24-1 and TRBJ1-4; possibly TRBD1 for D (5 bases). This CDR3 spans 16 amino acids. Germline loops: CDR1 KGHDR, CDR2 SFDVKD. V dropped 1 base and J dropped 5 bases, with 13 bases sitting between them. CDR3 residues: CATSDLPSGLNEKLFF. The CDR3 DNA sequence: TGTGCCACCAGTGATTTACCCTCAGGGCTAAATGAAAAACTGTTTTTT.

The chain is built from TRBV6-5 and TRBJ1-4; possible D gene TRBD1, 5 bases. CDR1 and CDR2 from the germline V gene are MNHEY and SVGAGI. Trimming removed 8 bases at V and 1 base at J, with 11 bases between. The CDR3 spans 14 residues. The CDR3 here is CASLKGQTNEKLFF. In DNA, the CDR3 is TGTGCCAGCCTCAAGGGGCAAACTAATGAAAAACTGTTTTTT.

The rearrangement uses TRBV10-3 and TRBJ1-6; weak D call: TRBD1 (6 bases). CDR3 length equals 16 residues. Trimming took off 4 bases at V and 7 bases at J, with 17 bases between the two ends. Per the germline V gene, CDR1 is ENHRY and CDR2 is SYGVKD. The CDR3 protein is CAISGGEGRGNSPLHF. In DNA, the CDR3 is TGTGCCATCAGTGGGGGAGAGGGCAGGGGCAATTCACCCCTCCACTTT.

The gene calls are TRBV15 and TRBJ2-2; 10 nucleotides line up with TRBD2. This CDR3 spans 15 amino acids. Germline V gene sequence: CDR1 LNHNV, CDR2 YYDKDF (reference sequence). V shed 5 bases and J 7 bases; nucleotides not matched to a gene: 7. The CDR3 loop is CATSERASGGGELFF. CDR3 nucleotide sequence: TGTGCCACCAGCGAGCGGGCTAGCGGGGGCGGGGAGCTGTTTTTT. Full variable domain (missing parts from reference TRBV15 and TRBJ2-2): DAMVIQNPRYQVTQFGKPVTLSCSQTLNHNVMYWYQQKSSQAPKLLFHYYDKDFNNEADTPDNFQSRRPNTSFCFLDIRSPGLGDTAMYLCATSERASGGGELFFGEGSRLTVL.

The chain couples TRBV18 to TRBJ2-7; 9 bases align to TRBD2. Per the germline V gene, CDR1 is KGHSH and CDR2 is LQKENI. Unmatched junction bases numbered 8, after V lost 6 bases and J lost 5 bases. The CDR3 runs to 14 residues. CDR3 sequence (DNA): TGTGCCAGCTCTTTCCTTAGCGGGAGTGACGAGCAGTACTTC. Protein product: CASSFLSGSDEQYF.

This chain uses TRBV27 with TRBJ2-3; 11 bases fit TRBD2. Trimming took 5 bases from V and 6 from J; bases not matched to a gene: 13. The CDR3 consists of 17 residues. In germline, CDR1 is MNHEY, CDR2 SMNVEV (reference sequence). The CDR3: CASSQRPSGRTSDTQYF. Here the CDR3 DNA reads TGTGCCAGCAGTCAGAGGCCTAGCGGGAGGACGTCGGATACGCAGTATTTT.

This clone occurred a few times. The chain couples TRBV6-5 to TRBJ1-1, with TRBD1 matching over 7 bases. After removal of 2 bases from V and 4 bases from J, the junction contained 10 bases not matched to a gene. CDR1 is MNHEY and CDR2 is SVGAGI in the germline V gene. The CDR3 covers 16 residues. The CDR3 DNA is TGTGCCAGCAGTTACCTGCAATCCGCAGGGGGCACTGAAGCTTTCTTT. Its protein product is CASSYLQSAGGTEAFF.

The V gene is TRBV29-1, the J gene TRBJ2-1; TRBD2 matches 10 bases. This CDR3 has 13 residues. In germline, CDR1 is SQVTM, CDR2 ANQGSEA. The junction had 6 bases not matched to a gene; V was cut back by 4 bases and J by 9 bases. CDR3 loop: CSVAERGGGEQFF. The CDR3 DNA is TGCAGCGTTGCTGAGCGGGGGGGAGGTGAGCAGTTCTTC.

The V gene is TRBV2, the J gene TRBJ1-5; 7 bases are a match to TRBD1. With 7 bases clipped from V and 1 base from J, the junction kept 4 bases outside the gene matches. Germline-derived CDR1 and CDR2 are SNHLY and FYNNEI. This CDR3 comprises 14 residues. This CDR3 reads CASTPGQSNQPQHF. The CDR3 DNA sequence: TGTGCCAGCACCCCGGGACAGAGCAATCAGCCCCAGCATTTT.

The chain is built from TRBV5-1 and TRBJ2-1; 7 positions match TRBD2. This CDR3 contains 12 residues. Germline CDR1 reads SGHRS; CDR2 reads YFSETQ. J was trimmed by 6 bases and V by 3 bases; bases with no gene match: 0. The CDR3 reads CASSWTSNEQFF. CDR3 bases: TGCGCCAGCAGCTGGACTAGCAATGAGCAGTTCTTC.

The rearrangement joins TRBV28 to TRBJ2-1, with D perhaps TRBD2 (6 bases). The CDR3 consists of 15 residues. V was pared by 5 bases and J by 0 bases, with 11 bases between. Germline-derived CDR1 and CDR2 are MDHEN and SYDVKM. The CDR3 here is CASSPRGSSYNEQFF. Written as DNA, the CDR3 is TGTGCCAGCAGTCCCCGGGGGAGCTCCTACAATGAGCAGTTCTTC.

The rearrangement uses TRBV7-8 and TRBJ1-2, with a possible D match to TRBD1 (6 bases). V lost 5 bases, J lost 7 bases, and 20 bases lay in between. CDR3 size: 15 residues. Germline CDR1 is SGHVS and CDR2 is FQNEAQ. The CDR3 nucleotides read TGTGCCAGCAGCCCAGTGGGAGGGGGAGCTGGTGGCTACACCTTC. Encoded protein: CASSPVGGGAGGYTF.

J is TRBJ2-1 and V is TRBV3-1 (or the pseudogene TRBV3-2); 8 nucleotides agree with TRBD1. Trimming cost V 1 base and J 0 bases; bases outside gene matches: 2. The germline gives CDR1 LGHDT, CDR2 YNNKEL (reference sequence). The CDR3 totals 16 residues. The CDR3 spells CASSQAGTGSYNEQFF. Written as DNA, the CDR3 is TGTGCCAGCAGCCAAGCCGGGACAGGCTCCTACAATGAGCAGTTCTTC.

V usage is TRBV19 and J usage is TRBJ1-2; D is perhaps TRBD1 (5 bases). There are 14 residues in the CDR3. CDR1 and CDR2 from the germline V gene are LNHDA and SQIVND (reference sequence). The V end lost 4 bases, the J end lost 4 bases, and 13 bases lay between the germline ends. CDR3 sequence reads: CASSTGLVSYGYTF. CDR3 sequence (DNA): TGTGCCAGTAGTACAGGGTTGGTCTCCTATGGCTACACCTTC.

The chain recombines TRBV14 with TRBJ2-5; no reliable D call. The V end was cut by 3 bases, the J end by 5 bases, with 13 bases between. This CDR3 region has 14 residues. Germline V gives CDR1 SGHDN, CDR2 FVKESK. The CDR3: CASSQGARSETQYF. The CDR3 nucleotides read TGTGCCAGCAGCCAGGGTGCCAGGTCGGAGACCCAGTACTTC.

CDR3 residues: CASSGGTSGTYEQYF. Here the CDR3 DNA reads TGTGCCAGCAGTGGCGGGACTAGCGGAACCTACGAGCAGTACTTC. The V gene is TRBV6-6, the J gene TRBJ2-7; 11 bases agree with TRBD2. V lost 5 bases, J lost 2 bases, and 5 bases stayed unmatched. This CDR3 has 15 amino acids. Germline-derived CDR1 and CDR2 are MNHNY and SVGAGI (reference sequence).

The V call is TRBV24-1, the J call TRBJ1-1; D ambiguous. The CDR3 sequence is 11 residues long. The germline V gene encodes CDR1 KGHDR and CDR2 SFDVKD. V was clipped by 7 bases and J by 5 bases, with 7 bases between them. CDR3 loop: CATSRGTEAFF. CDR3 in DNA: TGTGCCACCAGCAGAGGTACTGAAGCTTTCTTT.

This chain links TRBV6-5 with TRBJ2-7; tentative D call: TRBD1 (6 bases). The CDR3 totals 13 residues. V shed 6 bases and J shed 1 base, with 10 bases lying between them. Germline V CDR1 and CDR2: MNHEY, SVGAGI. The CDR3 DNA sequence: TGTGCCAGCAGACGGGACACATCCTACGAGCAGTACTTC. The encoded protein is CASRRDTSYEQYF.

This sequence joins TRBV7-6 and TRBJ1-2, with 9 bases that match TRBD1. This CDR3 is 16 amino acids long. V trimming: 5 bases; J trimming: 6 bases; junction bases outside the gene matches: 13. The germline V gene has CDR1 SGHVS and CDR2 FNYEAQ. For the CDR3, the DNA is TGTGCCAGCAGCCACAGACCGACAGGGGGATTGAATGGCTACACCTTC. Residues: CASSHRPTGGLNGYTF.

J is TRBJ2-7 and V is TRBV18; the match to TRBD1 covers 10 bases. J gave up 1 base and V 2 bases, and 14 bases lay outside the gene matches. The CDR3 consists of 19 residues. The V gene's germline CDR1 is KGHSH and CDR2 LQKENI. In nucleotides, the CDR3 is TGTGCCAGCTCACCAGTACGGGGGGCCCCGGGACAGGGGTCCTACGAGCAGTACTTC. It specifies CASSPVRGAPGQGSYEQYF.

The V call is TRBV6-5, the J call TRBJ2-7; no firm D call. Germline V gene lookup returns CDR1 MNHEY and CDR2 SVGAGI. This CDR3 is built from 11 residues. Trimming took off 7 bases at V and 7 bases at J, with 11 bases between the two ends. This CDR3 reads CASTHSVEQYF. The CDR3 DNA is TGTGCCAGCACACACAGTGTGGAGCAGTACTTC.

The V gene is TRBV15, the J gene TRBJ1-3; 7 bases align to TRBD1. This CDR3 has 16 amino acids. The V segment lost 1 base and the J segment 4 bases; nucleotides outside the gene matches: 7. Germline-derived CDR1 and CDR2 are LNHNV and YYDKDF (reference sequence). CDR3 residues: CATSRGTGRWGNTIYF. The DNA of the CDR3 is TGTGCCACCAGCAGAGGGACAGGCCGGTGGGGAAACACCATATATTTT.

V is TRBV6-5 and J is TRBJ1-2; D is possibly TRBD1 (6 bases). Germline V gives CDR1 MNHEY, CDR2 SVGAGI. The CDR3 contains 12 residues. Trimming removed 6 bases at V and 7 bases at J, with 12 bases between. CDR3: CASRQGLSGYTF. The CDR3 coding sequence is TGTGCCAGCAGACAGGGTTTATCTGGCTACACCTTC.

The rearrangement links TRBV5-4 to TRBJ2-1; 9 bases map to TRBD2. The CDR3 has 16 residues. Germline V gene data show CDR1 as SGHNT and CDR2 as YYREEE (reference sequence). V shed 4 bases and J 9 bases; nucleotides not matched to a gene: 14. Here the CDR3 reads CASSADPGTSKAEQFF. The CDR3 nucleotides are TGTGCCAGCAGCGCCGACCCCGGGACTAGCAAGGCTGAGCAGTTCTTC.

The CDR3 is CATSDTGQGATDTQYF. The DNA of the CDR3 is TGTGCCACCAGTGACACCGGACAGGGGGCCACAGATACGCAGTATTTT. The chain couples TRBV24-1 to TRBJ2-3; 11 nucleotides match TRBD1. The CDR3 length is 16 residues. CDR1 is KGHDR and CDR2 is SFDVKD in the germline V gene. Unmatched junction bases numbered 4, after V lost 4 bases and J lost 2 bases.

V and J are TRBV12-3 or TRBV12-4 and TRBJ2-1, with D tentatively TRBD2 (5 bases). The V gene lost 5 bases and the J gene lost 4 bases, with 9 bases spanning the gap. The CDR3 contains 13 residues. The CDR3 bases are TGTGCCAGCAGTCAAGCGGATTACAATGAGCAGTTCTTC. It specifies CASSQADYNEQFF.

The J gene is TRBJ1-3, the V gene TRBV5-5; D gene ambiguous. CDR3 length: 15 residues. The V and J ends lost 5 bases and 0 bases respectively, with 12 bases between them. Germline loops: CDR1 SGHKS, CDR2 YYEKEE (reference sequence). The CDR3, as DNA: TGTGCCAGCAGTATGGCGGATGGCTCTGGAAACACCATATATTTT. It codes for CASSMADGSGNTIYF.